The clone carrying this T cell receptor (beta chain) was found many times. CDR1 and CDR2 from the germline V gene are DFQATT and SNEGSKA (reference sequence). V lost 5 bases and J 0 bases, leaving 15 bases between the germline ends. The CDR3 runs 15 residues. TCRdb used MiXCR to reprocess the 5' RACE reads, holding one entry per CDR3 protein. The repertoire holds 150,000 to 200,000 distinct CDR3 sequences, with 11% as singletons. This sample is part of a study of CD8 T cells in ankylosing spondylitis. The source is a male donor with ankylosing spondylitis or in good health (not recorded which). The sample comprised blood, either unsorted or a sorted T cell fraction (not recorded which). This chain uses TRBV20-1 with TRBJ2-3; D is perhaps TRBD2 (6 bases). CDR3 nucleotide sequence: TGCAGTGCTTGGCGGAGTAGCGGCAGCACAGATACGCAGTATTTT. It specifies CSAWRSSGSTDTQYF.